The 29 T cell receptor beta chains given below trace back to one sample, sequenced in a study of PD-1 blockade in classical Hodgkin lymphoma. Regarding time point: cycle 4 day 1 (C4D1), after less than 7 weeks of nivolumab. Each patient experienced a relapse that followed autologous stem cell transplantation, and brentuximab vedotin exposure varied. Method: immunoSEQ multiplex PCR; TCRdb's copy keeps in-frame clones and lacks some. The sample carries about 21,000 clones, roughly 77% recorded once. Material: peripheral blood mononuclear cells (PBMCs), obtained before the fourth cycle of nivolumab. Source of these receptors: a human donor with classical Hodgkin lymphoma.

The chain combines TRBV11-3 with TRBJ2-1; D is tentatively TRBD1 or TRBD2 (6 bases each). The CDR3 has 16 amino acids. Germline V gene data show CDR1 as SGHNT and CDR2 as YENEEA. V was cut by 3 bases and J by 4 bases, with 16 bases left in between. CDR3 sequence: CASSLLGGPRYNEQFF. The CDR3, as DNA: TGTGCCAGCAGCTTGTTGGGGGGCCCAAGGTACAATGAGCAGTTCTTC.

This clone was counted once. The chain combines TRBV7-2 with TRBJ2-3; 7 nucleotides line up with TRBD1. The CDR3 has 16 amino acids. With 5 bases clipped from V and 1 base from J, the junction kept 9 bases outside the gene matches. The germline CDR1 and CDR2 sequences are SGHTA and FQGNSA. The CDR3 DNA follows: TGTGCCAGCAGCCAGGACAGGCCCGCCCGCACAGATACGCAGTATTTT. This encodes CASSQDRPARTDTQYF.

The chain uses TRBV7-9 and TRBJ1-4; the D is unclear. The germline CDR1 and CDR2 sequences are SEHNR and FQNEAQ (reference sequence). This CDR3 region has 14 residues. Trimming left V 6 bases short and J 3 bases short, with 11 bases between. The CDR3 sequence: CASSAGSPNEKLFF. The CDR3 DNA reads as TGTGCCAGCAGTGCAGGTAGTCCTAATGAAAAACTGTTTTTT.

V is TRBV28 and J is TRBJ2-7; perhaps TRBD1 as D (6 bases). The CDR3 runs to 13 residues. Per germline, CDR1 MDHEN and CDR2 SYDVKM. With 6 bases removed from V and 0 bases from J, the gap between germline ends came to 9 bases. The CDR3 sequence: CASSKGGSYEQYV. In DNA, the CDR3 is TGTGCCAGCAGCAAAGGGGGCTCCTACGAGCAGTACGTC.

This chain links TRBV6-9 with TRBJ2-7, with D unclear. Germline V gene lookup returns CDR1 MNHGY and CDR2 SVAAGI. Trimming stripped 6 bases from V and 7 bases from J, with 4 bases between. This CDR3 contains 9 residues. DNA for the CDR3: TGTGCCAGCAGAATGGAGCAGTACGTC. This encodes CASRMEQYV.

The CDR3 sequence: CASTKMAIRNTEAFF. The DNA for the CDR3 is TGTGCCAGCACCAAAATGGCAATCAGGAACACTGAAGCTTTCTTT. The gene calls are TRBV6-5 and TRBJ1-1; D is undetermined. Germline V gene lookup returns CDR1 MNHEY and CDR2 SVGAGI. This CDR3 spans 15 amino acids. Trimming left V 7 bases short and J 1 base short, with 16 bases between.

Worth noting for this clone: This specimen includes other DNA sequences encoding the same CDR3. V is TRBV19 and J is TRBJ1-6; possibly TRBD1 for D (5 bases). V shed 3 bases and J shed 7 bases, with 10 bases lying between them. CDR1 and CDR2 from the germline V gene are LNHDA and SQIVND (reference sequence). This CDR3 comprises 14 residues. The CDR3 DNA follows: TGTGCCAGTAGTATTAGGGGTGGCAATTCACCCCTCCACTTT. Translated: CASSIRGGNSPLHF.

V is TRBV28 and J is TRBJ2-3; 8 nucleotides agree with TRBD2. The V gene's germline CDR1 is MDHEN and CDR2 SYDVKM. The CDR3 length is 17 residues. V gave up 6 bases and J gave up 0 bases; unmatched junction bases: 11. The CDR3 sequence: CASSLGGASISTDTQYF. In nucleotides, the CDR3 is TGTGCCAGCAGCCTCGGGGGGGCCTCCATAAGCACAGATACGCAGTATTTT.

V is TRBV28 and J is TRBJ1-5; D is unclear. The CDR3 consists of 16 residues. The germline V and J ends were trimmed by 5 bases and 4 bases, with 18 bases remaining between them. Germline CDR1 reads MDHEN; CDR2 reads SYDVKM. The CDR3 loop is CASSPIPFRQNQPQHF. CDR3 DNA: TGTGCCAGCAGTCCAATTCCCTTTCGGCAAAATCAGCCCCAGCATTTT.

This rearrangement joins TRBV9 to TRBJ1-2; D perhaps matches TRBD1 (6 bases). V was cut by 0 bases and J by 7 bases, with 16 bases left in between. Looked up from germline, CDR1 is SGDLS and CDR2 is YYNGEE. The CDR3 runs to 15 residues. CDR3 bases: TGTGCCAGCAGCGTAGAACCTGACAGGATTCGTGGCTACACCTTC. It translates to CASSVEPDRIRGYTF.

This chain links TRBV7-8 with TRBJ2-2; maybe TRBD2 (5 bases). CDR1 and CDR2 (germline): SGHVS, FQNEAQ. The CDR3 is made up of 12 amino acids. The V gene lost 10 bases and the J gene lost 15 bases, with 21 bases spanning the gap. The CDR3, as DNA: TGTGCCACCAGTAGAGGAGGTCGGCAGTTGTTTTTT. Translated, it gives CATSRGGRQLFF.

The chain combines TRBV7-9 with TRBJ1-1; D gene ambiguous. CDR3 length: 18 amino acids. Germline assignment: CDR1 SEHNR and CDR2 FQNEAQ (reference sequence). Trimming stripped 0 bases from V and 0 bases from J, with 17 bases between. CDR3 region: CASSLAVGGVGVNTEAFF. For the CDR3, the DNA is TGTGCCAGCAGCTTAGCGGTGGGCGGGGTAGGAGTGAACACTGAAGCTTTCTTT. The entire variable domain, with the rest obtained from reference TRBV7-9 and TRBJ1-1, is as follows: DTGVSQNPRHKITKRGQNVTFRCDPISEHNRLYWYRQTLGQGPEFLTYFQNEAQLEKSRLLSDRFSAERPKGSFSTLEIQRTEQGDSAMYLCASSLAVGGVGVNTEAFFGQGTRLTVV.

The chain combines TRBV7-9 with TRBJ2-3; either TRBD1 or TRBD2 may supply D (5 bases each). This CDR3 contains 15 residues. Trimming pared 6 bases from V and 1 base from J, leaving 14 bases between. Germline V gene sequence: CDR1 SEHNR, CDR2 FQNEAQ (reference sequence). The CDR3 DNA sequence: TGTGCCAGCAGTTCGGGACCCCGGGGCACAGATACGCAGTATTTT. It yields the protein CASSSGPRGTDTQYF. The full variable domain, in which reference TRBV7-9 and TRBJ2-3 provide the parts outside the CDR3, is DTGVSQNPRHKITKRGQNVTFRCDPISEHNRLYWYRQTLGQGPEFLTYFQNEAQLEKSRLLSDRFSAERPKGSFSTLEIQRTEQGDSAMYLCASSSGPRGTDTQYFGPGTRLTVL.

The chain combines TRBV15 with TRBJ1-4; possible D gene TRBD1, 5 bases. V was shortened by 0 bases and J by 2 bases, with 13 bases between the two germline ends. Germline CDR1 LNHNV, CDR2 YYDKDF (reference sequence). The CDR3 contains 17 residues. The DNA for the CDR3 is TGTGCCACCAGCAGAGATCCATCCGGGGCTACTAATGAAAAACTGTTTTTT. This codes for CATSRDPSGATNEKLFF. The full variable domain, completed using reference TRBV15 and TRBJ1-4, is DAMVIQNPRYQVTQFGKPVTLSCSQTLNHNVMYWYQQKSSQAPKLLFHYYDKDFNNEADTPDNFQSRRPNTSFCFLDIRSPGLGDTAMYLCATSRDPSGATNEKLFFGSGTQLSVL.

V usage is TRBV5-4 and J usage is TRBJ2-3; D might be TRBD2 (6 bases). Germline CDR1 SGHNT, CDR2 YYREEE (reference sequence). The V and J ends lost 4 bases and 2 bases respectively, with 20 bases between them. The CDR3 has 17 amino acids. CDR3: CASSGDSARSFTDTQYF. The CDR3 bases are TGTGCCAGCAGCGGGGACTCCGCGCGATCCTTCACAGATACGCAGTATTTT.

The V gene is TRBV6-5, the J gene TRBJ2-5; TRBD1 aligns across 8 bases. With 6 bases clipped from V and 2 bases from J, the junction kept 2 bases outside the gene matches. This CDR3 region has 13 residues. Germline CDR1 is MNHEY and CDR2 is SVGAGI. The CDR3 nucleotides read TGTGCCAGCAGAAGGACAGGGCAAGAGACCCAGTACTTC. Amino acids: CASRRTGQETQYF.

In its sample, this clone was seen once. The rearrangement uses TRBV19 and TRBJ2-7; D may be TRBD2 (6 bases). Germline V gene data show CDR1 as LNHDA and CDR2 as SQIVND (reference sequence). The CDR3 is made up of 16 amino acids. The ends were cut back, 1 base at V and 5 bases at J, with 18 bases in the middle. CDR3 DNA sequence: TGTGCCAGTAGTATAGCCCCCTTGGGGGGAATGGACGAGCAGTACTTC. Protein: CASSIAPLGGMDEQYF.

The gene calls are TRBV7-2 and TRBJ2-7; tentatively, D is TRBD2 (7 bases). CDR1 is SGHTA and CDR2 is FQGNSA in the germline V gene. The CDR3 has 15 amino acids. V was clipped by 1 base and J by 6 bases, with 16 bases between them. The CDR3 sequence is CASSLVGGALPEQYV. Here the CDR3 DNA reads TGTGCCAGCAGCTTAGTGGGGGGGGCTCTTCCCGAGCAGTACGTC.

As regards this clone: A junction boundary mismatches the germline segment, possibly from a read error. This sequence joins TRBV2 and TRBJ2-1; 11 bases align to TRBD2. The CDR3 runs 14 residues. Germline CDR1 SNHLY, CDR2 FYNNEI. The CDR3 nucleotides read TGTGCCAGCAGTGAAGCTAGGCTAGCGGGAGGTTACCTCTTC. Amino acids: CASSEARLAGGYLF.

The chain links TRBV6-6 to TRBJ2-7, with 9 bases aligning to TRBD1. Germline lookup yields CDR1 MNHNY and CDR2 SVGAGI (reference sequence). The CDR3 sequence is 14 residues long. V dropped 6 bases and J dropped 1; count of bases not matched to a gene: 4. The CDR3, as DNA: TGTGCCAGCAGAACGGGACAGGGATCCTACGAGCAGTACGTC. As protein: CASRTGQGSYEQYV.

V is TRBV6-1 and J is TRBJ2-7; no clear D gene. V lost 2 bases to trimming and J lost 1 base, with 9 bases between them. The CDR3 contains 14 residues. CDR1 is MNHNS, CDR2 SASEGT, per germline. CDR3 coding DNA: TGTGCCAGCAGTGAATTTTGGGGATCCTACGAGCAGTACTTC. Translating it yields CASSEFWGSYEQYF.

The gene calls are TRBV7-2 and TRBJ1-2, with a weak D call TRBD1 (5 bases). V was cut by 7 bases and J by 1 base, with 10 bases left in between. The V gene's germline CDR1 is SGHTA and CDR2 FQGNSA. This CDR3 spans 13 amino acids. The CDR3 bases are TGTGCCAGCACCCGGGACCTTAACTATGGCTACACCTTC. It yields the protein CASTRDLNYGYTF. Filled out from reference TRBV7-2 and TRBJ1-2, the complete variable domain reads GAGVSQSPSNKVTEKGKDVELRCDPISGHTALYWYRQSLGQGLEFLIYFQGNSAPDKSGLPSDRFSAERTGGSVSTLTIQRTQQEDSAVYLCASTRDLNYGYTFGSGTRLTVV.

J is TRBJ2-1 and V is TRBV7-2; unclear D gene. V lost 4 bases to trimming and J lost 7 bases, with 17 bases between them. Per germline, CDR1 SGHTA and CDR2 FQGNSA. CDR3 length: 15 amino acids. As DNA, the CDR3 is TGTGCCAGCAGCTATACAAGAGTCCAATTTAATGAGCAGTTCTTC. Amino acids: CASSYTRVQFNEQFF.

Written as DNA, the CDR3 is TGTGCCAGCAGCCCTGGCGTTGTAGCGAACACCGGGGAGCTGTTTTTT. It codes for CASSPGVVANTGELFF. This rearrangement joins TRBV9 to TRBJ2-2; D not resolved. V lost 4 bases and J 0 bases, leaving 13 bases between the germline ends. Germline loops: CDR1 SGDLS, CDR2 YYNGEE. The CDR3 has 16 amino acids.

The J gene is TRBJ2-1, the V gene TRBV6-6; no clear D. The V gene lost 7 bases and the J gene lost 8 bases, with 9 bases spanning the gap. Germline V gene sequence: CDR1 MNHNY, CDR2 SVGAGI (reference sequence). The CDR3 is 11 amino acids. DNA of the CDR3: TGTGCCAGCACCCTTGGGTATGAGCAGTTCTTC. As protein: CASTLGYEQFF.

In its sample, this clone was seen once. V usage is TRBV4-3 and J usage is TRBJ2-2; TRBD1 is a possible D gene (6 bases). Germline V lookup: CDR1 LGHNA, CDR2 YSLEER. The CDR3 covers 20 residues. V lost 1 base and J 5 bases, leaving 26 bases between the germline ends. The CDR3 DNA follows: TGCGCCAGCAGCCAAGGGGTGGACCGCGGAGGCAGGGGATATACCGGGGAGCTGTTTTTT. Protein product: CASSQGVDRGGRGYTGELFF.

The CDR3 sequence is CASSTSAPPDTQYF. CDR3 coding DNA: TGTGCCAGCAGCACCAGCGCCCCACCTGATACGCAGTATTTT. The gene calls are TRBV21-1 and TRBJ2-3; TRBD2 reflects the table's D call only, with no check against the DNA. TRBV21-1 is a known pseudogene. The CDR3 consists of 14 residues.

V and J are TRBV15 and TRBJ2-2; D not resolved. The CDR3 loop spans 17 amino acids. From germline, CDR1 is LNHNV and CDR2 YYDKDF (reference sequence). Between the trimmed V and J ends, which lost 0 bases and 5 bases, there was a span of 16 bases. CDR3 protein: CATSRDLRVILTGELFF. In DNA form, the CDR3 reads TGTGCCACCAGCAGAGATCTTAGGGTCATCCTAACCGGGGAGCTGTTTTTT.

The chain combines TRBV30 with TRBJ2-3, with TRBD2 matching 11 bases. J lost 3 bases, V lost 6 bases, and 8 bases had no gene match. Per the germline V gene, CDR1 is GTSNPN and CDR2 is SVGIG (reference sequence). This CDR3 spans 15 amino acids. The DNA of the CDR3 is TGTGCCTGCCCTATAGCGGGAGGGCCTACAGATACGCAGTATTTT. It encodes CACPIAGGPTDTQYF.